This T cell receptor (beta chain) was identified during a study of T cell responses to AZD1222 COVID-19 vaccine. CDR1 and CDR2 (germline): MDHEN, SYDVKM. The CDR3 contains 14 residues. V lost 5 bases to trimming and J lost 2 bases; unmatched junction nucleotides: 5. This table comes from immunoSEQ multiplex PCR, and its TCRdb copy is limited to in-frame clones, with some not included. The table has about 200,000 clones, around 94% seen once. J is TRBJ2-7 and V is TRBV28; 8 bases map to TRBD2. This TCR came from an adult in good health. The sequenced sample was peripheral blood, obtained on day 0 of AZD1222 vaccination. The CDR3 sequence: CASSRSGGTYEQYF. CDR3 DNA sequence: TGTGCCAGCAGTCGGTCGGGAGGGACCTACGAGCAGTACTTC.